This entry lists 10 T cell receptor beta chains sequenced from one sample in a study of shared clonotypes between healthy human individuals. Clones were read by immunoSEQ multiplex PCR, and TCRdb kept only the in-frame ones, dropping some. The sample lists approximately 940,000 clones; less than 85% were seen once. The sample taken for sequencing was memory CD4+ T cells sorted from blood. Subset indicated: CD45RA-negative fraction. The receptors were sampled from a man aged 18 to 30 in good health.

The genes are TRBV19 and TRBJ2-3, with TRBD2 as a possible D gene (7 bases). Trimming took off 3 bases at V and 2 bases at J, with 18 bases between the two ends. CDR3 size: 17 residues. Germline lookup yields CDR1 LNHDA and CDR2 SQIVND (reference sequence). Here the CDR3 DNA reads TGTGCCAGTAGTATCTATGTTTCGGGGGGCACCACAGATACGCAGTATTTT. Translation: CASSIYVSGGTTDTQYF. The whole variable domain, filled in from reference TRBV19 and TRBJ2-3, reads DGGITQSPKYLFRKEGQNVTLSCEQNLNHDAMYWYRQDPGQGLRLIYYSQIVNDFQKGDIAEGYSVSREKKESFPLTVTSAQKNPTAFYLCASSIYVSGGTTDTQYFGPGTRLTVL.

The chain recombines TRBV11-1 with TRBJ2-5; no firm D call. Germline CDR1 SGHAT, CDR2 FQDESV (reference sequence). This CDR3 spans 17 amino acids. V lost 2 bases to trimming and J lost 0 bases, with 16 bases between them. The CDR3 spells CASSLRFLPEYQETQYF. The CDR3 DNA sequence: TGTGCCAGCAGCTTAAGGTTCCTACCCGAGTACCAAGAGACCCAGTACTTC.

This clone has more than one count but fewer than ten. The rearrangement links TRBV9 to TRBJ1-5; 7 bases match TRBD1. Germline values: CDR1 SGDLS, CDR2 YYNGEE. Trimming took 0 bases from V and 2 from J; bases not matched to a gene: 2. The CDR3 loop spans 15 amino acids. The CDR3 nucleotides are TGTGCCAGCAGCGTAGGGGACAGCGGCAATCAGCCCCAGCATTTT. It translates to CASSVGDSGNQPQHF.

This sequence joins TRBV4-1 and TRBJ2-1; 10 nucleotides agree with TRBD2. CDR3 length equals 17 residues. J lost 6 bases, V lost 1 base, and 9 bases had no gene match. The germline V gene has CDR1 MGHRA and CDR2 YSYEKL. CDR3 amino acids: CASSQGAGGPISNEQFF. The CDR3 DNA is TGCGCCAGCAGCCAAGGAGCGGGAGGGCCGATAAGCAATGAGCAGTTCTTC.

This rearrangement joins TRBV5-1 to TRBJ1-2, with D possibly matching TRBD1 (5 bases). The CDR3 consists of 12 residues. V lost 3 bases and J 4 bases, leaving 7 bases between the germline ends. From germline, CDR1 is SGHRS and CDR2 YFSETQ. The CDR3 nucleotides are TGCGCCAGCAGCTCGGACACCTATGGCTACACCTTC. Translation: CASSSDTYGYTF.

This chain connects TRBV18 to TRBJ2-7, with 12 bases that match TRBD1. V gave up 2 bases and J gave up 3 bases; unmatched junction bases: 11. This CDR3 is built from 18 residues. CDR1 and CDR2 from the germline V gene are KGHSH and LQKENI. The CDR3 DNA reads TGTGCCAGCTCACCAAAACCCAGGGACAGGGGGCAAAGCTACGAGCAGTACTTC. It translates to CASSPKPRDRGQSYEQYF. Complete variable domain (other parts from reference TRBV18 and TRBJ2-7): NAGVMQNPRHLVRRRGQEARLRCSPMKGHSHVYWYRQLPEEGLKFMVYLQKENIIDESGMPKERFSAEFPKEGPSILRIQQVVRGDSAAYFCASSPKPRDRGQSYEQYFGPGTRLTVT.

This sequence joins TRBV28 and TRBJ2-7, with 11 bases identical to TRBD1. Germline trimming cut 4 bases from V and 3 bases from J; bases unmatched to any gene: 11. Germline lookup yields CDR1 MDHEN and CDR2 SYDVKM. The CDR3 length is 17 residues. As DNA, the CDR3 is TGTGCCAGCAGTTCCGGGACAGGGGGGAGGGGGCTCTACGAGCAGTACTTC. It specifies CASSSGTGGRGLYEQYF.

The count of this clone is one. The chain uses TRBV7-2 and TRBJ1-3, with 10 bases aligning to TRBD1. V lost 2 bases to trimming and J lost 2 bases; unmatched junction nucleotides: 3. Germline lookup yields CDR1 SGHTA and CDR2 FQGNSA. This CDR3 spans 16 amino acids. This chain's CDR3 is CASSLSGQGTGNTIYF. The CDR3, as DNA: TGTGCCAGCAGCTTATCGGGACAGGGGACTGGAAACACCATATATTTT.

The gene calls are TRBV6-1 and TRBJ1-2; D is unclear. CDR3 length equals 11 residues. CDR1 MNHNS and CDR2 SASEGT come from the germline V gene. V was shortened by 3 bases and J by 13 bases, with 12 bases between the two germline ends. The CDR3 protein is CASSDIRAGTF. Written as DNA, the CDR3 is TGTGCCAGCAGTGATATCCGGGCGGGCACCTTC.

A few counts support this clone. V usage is TRBV6-5 and J usage is TRBJ2-1, with TRBD2 matching 9 bases. CDR3 size: 13 residues. Germline CDR1 MNHEY, CDR2 SVGAGI. Trimming cost V 1 base and J 10 bases; bases outside gene matches: 2. The CDR3 loop is CASSYLSGGEQFF. CDR3 DNA: TGTGCCAGCAGTTACTTAAGCGGGGGGGAGCAGTTCTTC.